The rows below give T cell receptor beta chains drawn from one sample of a study of vaccination and CD4 T cells after COVID-19. These TCRs are of unknown antigen specificity. TCRdb re-called the PCR reads with MiXCR, one entry per CDR3 protein. Here the sample spans approximately 20,000 distinct CDR3 sequences, around 58% being singletons. The specimen sequenced was CD4+ T cells from blood, cultured in vitro. The source is a human donor who had recovered from COVID-19. Both conserved end residues are part of each CDR3. A D gene is named only where the DNA matches it firmly. The size field is filled for only some rows; it gives once, few, many or a size class.

CDR3 DNA: TGTGCCACCGGGCAGGAAGAGACCCAGTACTTC
CDR3 protein: CATGQEETQYF
clone size: NA
D gene: NA
V gene: TRBV24-1
J gene: TRBJ2-5
CDR3 length: 11

CDR3 DNA: TGTGCCACCAGTGCCTCCCGGGGGGGCGGTGAGACCCAGTACTTC
CDR3 protein: CATSASRGGGETQYF
clone size: NA
D gene: TRBD2
V gene: TRBV24-1
J gene: TRBJ2-5
CDR3 length: 15

CDR3 DNA: TGTGCCAGCAGTGACGAGGGGACTAGCGGCTACAATGAGCAGTTCTTC
CDR3 protein: CASSDEGTSGYNEQFF
clone size: NA
D gene: TRBD2
V gene: TRBV6-4
J gene: TRBJ2-1
CDR3 length: 16

CDR3 DNA: TGCAGTGCTATAGAAAGGGGGGTTACAGCTAACTATGGCTACACCTTC
CDR3 protein: CSAIERGVTANYGYTF
clone size: few
D gene: NA
V gene: TRBV20-1
J gene: TRBJ1-2
CDR3 length: 16

CDR3 DNA: TGTGCCAGCAGTCAACAGGGGTCGTTTCTCCTCCACTTT
CDR3 protein: CASSQQGSFLLHF
clone size: NA
D gene: TRBD1
V gene: TRBV27
J gene: TRBJ1-6
CDR3 length: 13

CDR3 DNA: TGTGCCAGCAGCTTAGTACGACAGCCCCTGGGGGCCAAAAACATTCAGTACTTC
CDR3 protein: CASSLVRQPLGAKNIQYF
clone size: NA
D gene: NA
V gene: TRBV7-9
J gene: TRBJ2-4
CDR3 length: 18

CDR3 DNA: TGTGCCAGCAGCTTAAGTCCCCAGGTCGGCTACACCTTC
CDR3 protein: CASSLSPQVGYTF
clone size: few
D gene: NA
V gene: TRBV7-3
J gene: TRBJ1-2
CDR3 length: 13

CDR3 DNA: TGTGCCAGCAGTTACTTTCCAGGACAGGGGGCGGAAGCTTTCTTT
CDR3 protein: CASSYFPGQGAEAFF
clone size: NA
D gene: TRBD1
V gene: TRBV6-5
J gene: TRBJ1-1
CDR3 length: 15

CDR3 DNA: TGTGCCAGCAGTGAGTTAGGGGGGAGAGGGGATACGCAGTATTTT
CDR3 protein: CASSELGGRGDTQYF
clone size: NA
D gene: NA
V gene: TRBV6-1
J gene: TRBJ2-3
CDR3 length: 15

CDR3 DNA: TGTGCCAGCAGTCCTAGGACAGGGAGCCTTGGCTACACCTTC
CDR3 protein: CASSPRTGSLGYTF
clone size: NA
D gene: TRBD1
V gene: TRBV6-1
J gene: TRBJ1-2
CDR3 length: 14

CDR3 DNA: TGTGCCAGCAGGGCCACAGGGGACACAGATACGCAGTATTTT
CDR3 protein: CASRATGDTDTQYF
clone size: NA
D gene: TRBD1
V gene: TRBV12-3/TRBV12-4
J gene: TRBJ2-3
CDR3 length: 14

CDR3 DNA: TGCGCCAGCAGCCAGGCATTTCGAACTGCGGCGGAGAATGGCTACACCTTC
CDR3 protein: CASSQAFRTAAENGYTF
clone size: NA
D gene: NA
V gene: TRBV4-3
J gene: TRBJ1-2
CDR3 length: 17

CDR3 DNA: TGTGCCAGCAGTGGGGCCCCCGTCTACGAGCAGTACTTC
CDR3 protein: CASSGAPVYEQYF
clone size: NA
D gene: NA
V gene: TRBV2
J gene: TRBJ2-7
CDR3 length: 13

CDR3 DNA: TGTGCCAGCTCACCGGGACAGAACACCGGGGAGCTGTTTTTT
CDR3 protein: CASSPGQNTGELFF
clone size: NA
D gene: NA
V gene: TRBV18
J gene: TRBJ2-2
CDR3 length: 14

CDR3 DNA: TGTGCCAGCAGCCCGGGCAGTCCAAGTGGCTACACCTTC
CDR3 protein: CASSPGSPSGYTF
clone size: once
D gene: NA
V gene: TRBV6-1
J gene: TRBJ1-2
CDR3 length: 13

CDR3 DNA: TGTGCCAGTTCCTTGACAGGGGGCGCCGGTAACTATGGCTACACCTTC
CDR3 protein: CASSLTGGAGNYGYTF
clone size: NA
D gene: TRBD1
V gene: TRBV19
J gene: TRBJ1-2
CDR3 length: 16

CDR3 DNA: TGTGCCAGTAGTATAGGAGCAACCAGGGTTGGCAATCAGCCCCAGCATTTT
CDR3 protein: CASSIGATRVGNQPQHF
clone size: NA
D gene: NA
V gene: TRBV19
J gene: TRBJ1-5
CDR3 length: 17

CDR3 DNA: TGTGCCACCATTAGCGGGGGGACCCTCTACGAGCAGTACTTC
CDR3 protein: CATISGGTLYEQYF
clone size: once
D gene: TRBD2
V gene: TRBV28
J gene: TRBJ2-7
CDR3 length: 14

CDR3 DNA: TGTGCCACCAGTGATTTCTCGAGGGGTGACGGCACAGATACGCAGTATTTT
CDR3 protein: CATSDFSRGDGTDTQYF
clone size: NA
D gene: NA
V gene: TRBV24-1
J gene: TRBJ2-3
CDR3 length: 17

CDR3 DNA: TGTGCCAGCAGTGATCAATACTACATCTTACAGGGGCCTAATCAGCCCCAGCATTTT
CDR3 protein: CASSDQYYILQGPNQPQHF
clone size: NA
D gene: TRBD1
V gene: TRBV6-1
J gene: TRBJ1-5
CDR3 length: 19

CDR3 DNA: TGTGCCGGGGCTACCACCTACGAGCAGTACTTC
CDR3 protein: CAGATTYEQYF
clone size: NA
D gene: NA
V gene: TRBV6-1
J gene: TRBJ2-7
CDR3 length: 11

CDR3 DNA: TGCAGTGCCACGGACAGGGTCGGGGAGCTGTTTTTT
CDR3 protein: CSATDRVGELFF
clone size: few
D gene: TRBD1
V gene: TRBV20-1
J gene: TRBJ2-2
CDR3 length: 12

CDR3 DNA: TGCAGTGCTAGACCCAACCAGGGTGGCTACACCTTC
CDR3 protein: CSARPNQGGYTF
clone size: few
D gene: NA
V gene: TRBV20-1
J gene: TRBJ1-2
CDR3 length: 12

CDR3 DNA: TGTGCCAGCAGTTACTCGACGGGCTCCTCGGTTAGCGCCTACGAGCAGTACTTC
CDR3 protein: CASSYSTGSSVSAYEQYF
clone size: NA
D gene: NA
V gene: TRBV6-5
J gene: TRBJ2-7
CDR3 length: 18

CDR3 DNA: TGCAGTGCTTCCCAGACAGGGGACAACACTGAAGCTTTCTTT
CDR3 protein: CSASQTGDNTEAFF
clone size: NA
D gene: TRBD1
V gene: TRBV20-1
J gene: TRBJ1-1
CDR3 length: 14

CDR3 DNA: TGTGCCACCCAGGTACACTATGGCTACACCTTC
CDR3 protein: CATQVHYGYTF
clone size: NA
D gene: NA
V gene: TRBV25-1
J gene: TRBJ1-2
CDR3 length: 11

CDR3 DNA: TGTGCCAGCAGCTTAAGCGGACTAGCGGGACCCACAGATACGCAGTATTTT
CDR3 protein: CASSLSGLAGPTDTQYF
clone size: NA
D gene: TRBD2
V gene: TRBV7-9
J gene: TRBJ2-3
CDR3 length: 17

CDR3 DNA: TGCAGTGCAGCTACTAGGGGGGTAGGGAATTCACCCCTCCACTTT
CDR3 protein: CSAATRGVGNSPLHF
clone size: NA
D gene: NA
V gene: TRBV20-1
J gene: TRBJ1-6
CDR3 length: 15

CDR3 DNA: TGTGCCAGCAGCATGACAGACCCCATCTATGGCTACACCTTC
CDR3 protein: CASSMTDPIYGYTF
clone size: few
D gene: NA
V gene: TRBV6-1
J gene: TRBJ1-2
CDR3 length: 14

CDR3 DNA: TGTGCCAGCAGCTTAGGGCTCCGGGGTGGGACTGAAGCTTTCTTT
CDR3 protein: CASSLGLRGGTEAFF
clone size: NA
D gene: NA
V gene: TRBV11-2
J gene: TRBJ1-1
CDR3 length: 15

CDR3 DNA: TGCGCCAGCAGCTTGGTTAGCGGGAGAGATACGCAGTATTTT
CDR3 protein: CASSLVSGRDTQYF
clone size: NA
D gene: TRBD2
V gene: TRBV5-1
J gene: TRBJ2-3
CDR3 length: 14

CDR3 DNA: TGTGCCAGCGGCAAGACTAGCGGAGTGCGGAACTTC
CDR3 protein: CASGKTSGVRNF
clone size: NA
D gene: TRBD2
V gene: TRBV25-1
J gene: TRBJ2-7
CDR3 length: 12

CDR3 DNA: TGTGCCAGCAGTTGGGGGCTGAGCAATCAGCCCCAGCATTTT
CDR3 protein: CASSWGLSNQPQHF
clone size: NA
D gene: NA
V gene: TRBV2
J gene: TRBJ1-5
CDR3 length: 14